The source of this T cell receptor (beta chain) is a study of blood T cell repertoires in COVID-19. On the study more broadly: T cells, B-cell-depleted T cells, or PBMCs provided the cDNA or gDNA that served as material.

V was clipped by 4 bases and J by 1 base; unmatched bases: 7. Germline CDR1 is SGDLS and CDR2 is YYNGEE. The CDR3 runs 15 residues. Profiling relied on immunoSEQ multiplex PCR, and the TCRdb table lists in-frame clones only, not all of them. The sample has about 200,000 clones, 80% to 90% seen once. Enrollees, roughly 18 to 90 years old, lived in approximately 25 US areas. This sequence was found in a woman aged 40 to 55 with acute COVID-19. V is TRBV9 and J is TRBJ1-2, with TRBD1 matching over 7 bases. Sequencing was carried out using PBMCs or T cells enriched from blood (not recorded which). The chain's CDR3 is CASSPEGAGNYGYTF. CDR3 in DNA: TGTGCCAGCAGCCCGGAGGGGGCGGGTAACTATGGCTACACCTTC.